This T cell receptor beta chain is from a study of response to subunit inactivated influenza vaccine. Whole-study results and caveats: Seasonal influenza vaccination, on each occasion, was suggested by the authors to recruit few new T cells.

This clonotype was found many times. What it binds is unknown. TCRdb itself ran the RT-PCR reads through MiXCR, one entry per CDR3 protein. The table has 700,000 to 800,000 distinct CDR3 sequences, around 20% seen once; the top ten hold approximately 11%. The CDR3 length is 16 residues. V lost 5 bases and J lost 5; bases outside the gene matches: 13. Sample: PBMCs from blood, taken more than 4 days after vaccination. V is TRBV12-3 or TRBV12-4 and J is TRBJ1-2; 8 bases align to TRBD1. The origin of this receptor is a middle-aged man who received an inactivated influenza vaccine. CDR3 coding DNA: TGTGCCAGCAGTCGAACCCAAGGACAGGGCTGGTATGGCTACACCTTC. The encoded protein is CASSRTQGQGWYGYTF.